This passage covers 26 T cell receptor beta chains from one sample sequenced in a study of response to subunit inactivated influenza vaccine. TCRdb ran MiXCR on the RT-PCR reads and lists one entry per CDR3 protein. The sample has hundreds of thousands of distinct CDR3 sequences; approximately 10% are singletons. These data were also reused for a study on T cells expressing NK-cell markers. This second study notes: The authors made TCR beta cDNA libraries by 5'RACE template switching. This switching added a universal primer site and UMIs.

The source material was PBMCs from blood, sampled on the day of vaccination. These TCRs come from a man in his fifties who received an inactivated influenza vaccine.

This clonotype was counted only a few times. The chain is built from TRBV14 and TRBJ2-4; no reliable D call. Germline V lookup: CDR1 SGHDN, CDR2 FVKESK. Trimming left V 2 bases short and J 0 bases short, with 11 bases between. The CDR3 has 16 amino acids. CDR3 in amino acids: CASSQTKRLAKNIQYF. CDR3 in DNA: TGTGCCAGCAGCCAAACGAAACGATTAGCCAAAAACATTCAGTACTTC.

The sample holds a few counts of this clonotype. This chain links TRBV13 with TRBJ2-7; no definite D call. The germline gives CDR1 PRHDT, CDR2 FYEKMQ (reference sequence). The CDR3 is 12 residues long. V was clipped by 3 bases and J by 5 bases, with 8 bases between them. The CDR3 protein is CASSFGVDEQYF. The CDR3 nucleotides are TGTGCCAGCAGCTTTGGGGTCGACGAGCAGTACTTC.

This clonotype has only a few counts. V gene TRBV12-3 or TRBV12-4 combines with J gene TRBJ2-5; TRBD2 aligns across 9 bases. CDR3 length equals 14 residues. V lost 6 bases and J lost 5; bases outside the gene matches: 7. In DNA form, the CDR3 reads TGTGCCAGCAGCAGGCGGGGGGGCGGGGAGACCCAGTACTTC. Encoded protein: CASSRRGGGETQYF.

The rearrangement uses TRBV7-9 and TRBJ2-5; D is perhaps TRBD2 (6 bases). In germline, CDR1 is SEHNR, CDR2 FQNEAQ (reference sequence). The CDR3 runs to 13 residues. V was cut by 6 bases and J by 6 bases, with 14 bases left in between. The CDR3 sequence: CASRSAGTQTQYF. The CDR3 nucleotides read TGTGCCAGCAGATCTGCAGGGACTCAGACCCAGTACTTC.

This chain joins TRBV24-1 and TRBJ2-7; D ambiguous. There are 11 residues in the CDR3. Per germline, CDR1 KGHDR and CDR2 SFDVKD. Trimming removed 3 bases at V and 2 bases at J, with 1 base between. Written as DNA, the CDR3 is TGTGCCACCAGTGATACCTACGAGCAGTACTTC. It codes for CATSDTYEQYF.

This clonotype was observed a few times. The CDR3 loop reads CAIRPSGRSYNEQFF. CDR3 coding DNA: TGTGCCATCAGACCGAGCGGGAGGAGCTACAATGAGCAGTTCTTC. The V call is TRBV10-3, the J call TRBJ2-1; TRBD2 agrees at 9 bases. Germline V CDR1 and CDR2: ENHRY, SYGVKD. Trimming removed 6 bases from V and 3 bases from J; junction bases left unmatched: 6. The CDR3 extends over 15 amino acids.

This clonotype was observed a few times. The chain couples TRBV7-9 to TRBJ1-1; no reliable D call. CDR1 is SEHNR, CDR2 FQNEAQ, per germline (reference sequence). Trimming removed 5 bases from V and 4 bases from J, with 14 bases in between. The CDR3 totals 14 residues. The CDR3 sequence: CASSPRGKGTEAFF. As DNA, the CDR3 is TGTGCCAGCAGCCCCCGCGGTAAGGGCACTGAAGCTTTCTTT.

This clonotype showed up just a few times. The CDR3 region is CASSVAPGNNEQFF. The CDR3 DNA follows: TGTGCCAGCAGCGTAGCCCCAGGGAACAATGAGCAGTTCTTC. This chain links TRBV9 with TRBJ2-1, with D tentatively TRBD1 (5 bases). With 0 bases removed from V and 5 bases from J, the gap between germline ends came to 9 bases. The CDR3 has 14 residues. In germline, CDR1 is SGDLS, CDR2 YYNGEE.

This CDR3 reads CASRGGTSNEQYF. The CDR3 DNA reads as TGTGCCAGCAGGGGTGGGACTAGTAACGAGCAGTACTTC. The V call is TRBV7-2, the J call TRBJ2-7; the match to TRBD2 covers 8 bases. In germline, CDR1 is SGHTA, CDR2 FQGNSA. The CDR3 is made up of 13 amino acids. Losses at the gene ends were 6 bases for V and 5 bases for J; bases not matched to a gene: 6.

The rearrangement links TRBV5-1 to TRBJ1-3; 8 nucleotides align to TRBD1. CDR3 size: 16 residues. Germline trimming cut 4 bases from V and 6 bases from J; bases unmatched to any gene: 12. Germline CDR1 is SGHRS and CDR2 is YFSETQ. In DNA, the CDR3 is TGCGCCAGCAGCCCGGGACCCAGGGGGCTTGTAAACACCATATATTTT. This gives the protein CASSPGPRGLVNTIYF.

The V gene is TRBV20-1, the J gene TRBJ2-7; 7 nucleotides align to TRBD2. The CDR3 sequence is 16 residues long. The junction had 10 bases not matched to a gene; V was cut back by 0 bases and J by 2 bases. The germline V gene has CDR1 DFQATT and CDR2 SNEGSKA (reference sequence). The CDR3 DNA reads as TGCAGTGCTAGAGACCTCTTAACGGGAGGTACCTACGAGCAGTACTTC. The encoded protein is CSARDLLTGGTYEQYF.

This clonotype has a handful of counts. The V and J genes are TRBV21-1 and TRBJ2-6; the table's D call, TRBD1, was not checked against the DNA. TRBV21-1 is a known pseudogene. The CDR3 runs 19 residues. The chain's CDR3 is CASSPYTLTGNSGANVLTF. As DNA, the CDR3 is TGTGCCAGCAGCCCCTACACCCTTACAGGAAACTCTGGGGCCAACGTCCTGACTTTC.

In its sample, this clonotype was seen a few times. V gene TRBV4-3 combines with J gene TRBJ1-2; tentative D call: TRBD1 (5 bases). The V gene's germline CDR1 is LGHNA and CDR2 YSLEER. CDR3 length: 18 amino acids. Trimming took off 0 bases at V and 1 base at J, with 18 bases between the two ends. In nucleotides, the CDR3 is TGCGCCAGCAGCCAAGATCATCCCCTAGGACACCGTAACTATGGCTACACCTTC. Translated, it gives CASSQDHPLGHRNYGYTF.

The V gene is TRBV12-3 or TRBV12-4, the J gene TRBJ2-7; D may be TRBD2 (6 bases). CDR3 length: 16 residues. Trimming pared 5 bases from V and 2 bases from J, leaving 19 bases between. Written as DNA, the CDR3 is TGTGCCAGCAGTAGCCTTCGGGGCGGGGCGACCTACGAGCAGTACTTC. This translates into CASSSLRGGATYEQYF.

The sample holds a few counts of this clonotype. This rearrangement joins TRBV4-3 to TRBJ2-1; the match to TRBD2 covers 8 bases. Germline V CDR1 and CDR2: LGHNA, YSLEER. The CDR3 is 16 residues long. The ends lost 3 bases at V and 10 bases at J; junction bases unmatched: 14. The CDR3 region is CASSQVGTSKHGEQFF. CDR3 sequence (DNA): TGCGCCAGCAGCCAGGTTGGGACTAGTAAACATGGGGAGCAGTTCTTC.

Ten or more counts support this clonotype. This chain uses TRBV29-1 with TRBJ2-1; TRBD1 matches at 7 bases. The CDR3 consists of 13 residues. The V and J ends lost 6 bases and 9 bases, in that order; junction bases with no gene match: 11. The V gene's germline CDR1 is SQVTM and CDR2 ANQGSEA. The CDR3 DNA reads as TGCAGCGTACACAGGGGCCCCGCGGGTGAGCAGTTCTTC. This codes for CSVHRGPAGEQFF.

This clonotype has more than one count but fewer than ten. This chain uses TRBV11-2 with TRBJ2-1; D is ambiguous. V shed 0 bases and J shed 6 bases, with 9 bases lying between them. The V gene's germline CDR1 is SGHAT and CDR2 FQNNGV. The CDR3 is 14 residues long. CDR3 loop: CASSLDRQANEQFF. CDR3 sequence (DNA): TGTGCCAGCAGCTTAGATCGCCAGGCCAATGAGCAGTTCTTC.

The V gene is TRBV5-1, the J gene TRBJ2-5; 8 bases are a match to TRBD1. The length of the CDR3 is 15 residues. The germline CDR1 and CDR2 sequences are SGHRS and YFSETQ. V gave up 3 bases and J gave up 4 bases; unmatched junction bases: 8. This CDR3 reads CASSWTGTVGETQYF. CDR3 coding DNA: TGCGCCAGCAGCTGGACAGGGACTGTTGGAGAGACCCAGTACTTC.

This chain joins TRBV20-1 and TRBJ2-3, with TRBD2 identical over 7 bases. The CDR3 length is 15 residues. Losses at the gene ends were 3 bases for V and 4 bases for J; bases not matched to a gene: 10. Looked up from germline, CDR1 is DFQATT and CDR2 is SNEGSKA (reference sequence). CDR3: CSASAGAVGADTQYF. The CDR3 DNA reads TGCAGTGCTAGCGCGGGAGCAGTAGGGGCAGATACGCAGTATTTT.

The gene calls are TRBV12-3 or TRBV12-4 and TRBJ2-3; TRBD2 aligns across 10 bases. V was pared by 1 base and J by 4 bases, with 2 bases of the junction left unmatched. The CDR3 loop spans 15 amino acids. The CDR3 DNA is TGTGCCAGCAGTTTAGTCCTAGCGGGGGCAGATACGCAGTATTTT. It encodes CASSLVLAGADTQYF.

J is TRBJ2-5 and V is TRBV7-8; TRBD2 matches 7 bases. There are 15 residues in the CDR3. Trimming cost V 3 bases and J 7 bases; bases outside gene matches: 11. Germline V gives CDR1 SGHVS, CDR2 FQNEAQ. CDR3 protein: CASSFEGLSRVTQYF. Written as DNA, the CDR3 is TGTGCCAGCAGCTTTGAGGGACTATCCCGAGTGACCCAGTACTTC.

In this sample, this clonotype turned up a few times. J is TRBJ1-1 and V is TRBV7-9, with D perhaps matching TRBD1 (5 bases). The CDR3 covers 14 residues. Germline CDR1 reads SEHNR; CDR2 reads FQNEAQ (reference sequence). V was clipped by 4 bases and J by 3 bases, with 12 bases between them. CDR3 sequence: CASSSYQGYTEAFF. In DNA form, the CDR3 reads TGTGCCAGCAGCTCCTATCAGGGTTACACTGAAGCTTTCTTT.

The table lists this clonotype with many counts. The chain is built from TRBV20-1 and TRBJ2-1, with 8 bases identical to TRBD2. The CDR3 consists of 14 residues. In germline, CDR1 is DFQATT, CDR2 SNEGSKA (reference sequence). V trimming: 5 bases; J trimming: 2 bases; junction bases outside the gene matches: 5. CDR3 sequence (DNA): TGCAGTGCTGATAGCGGGGTGGCCTACAATGAGCAGTTCTTC. As protein: CSADSGVAYNEQFF.

This clonotype was counted ten times or more. This chain joins TRBV12-3 or TRBV12-4 and TRBJ2-2; D unclear. CDR3 length: 13 residues. Trimming removed 3 bases from V and 6 bases from J, with 8 bases in between. Written as DNA, the CDR3 is TGTGCCAGCAGTTTCGTGCAAGCCGGGGAGCTGTTTTTT. Protein sequence: CASSFVQAGELFF.

There are many counts of this clonotype. This sequence joins TRBV7-2 and TRBJ1-2; D is uncertain. The V and J ends lost 2 bases and 6 bases respectively, with 13 bases between them. This CDR3 has 14 residues. Per germline, CDR1 SGHTA and CDR2 FQGNSA. The CDR3 here is CASSLFQAGDGYTF. The CDR3 DNA sequence: TGTGCCAGCAGCTTATTTCAGGCTGGCGATGGCTACACCTTC.

The sample holds a few counts of this clonotype. The chain links TRBV20-1 to TRBJ2-7, with 14 bases fitting TRBD2. The CDR3 runs 13 residues. CDR1 is DFQATT and CDR2 is SNEGSKA in the germline V gene (reference sequence). The J segment lost 5 bases and the V segment lost 7 bases, leaving 4 bases of the junction unmatched. CDR3 amino acids: CSGPGLAGDEQYF. The CDR3 DNA is TGCAGTGGTCCGGGACTAGCGGGAGACGAGCAGTACTTC.